This TCR beta chain came from a study of T cells in tumors and immune-related adverse events. Assay used: immunoSEQ multiplex PCR; TCRdb lists only in-frame clones, some missing. The repertoire holds fewer than 4,500 clones, with around 80% as singletons. J lost 5 bases, V lost 0 bases, and 1 base had no gene match. This CDR3 contains 14 residues. Per the germline V gene, CDR1 is ENHRY and CDR2 is SYGVKD. The V gene is TRBV10-3, the J gene TRBJ1-2; 9 bases are shared with TRBD1. The sequence came from a female donor with metastatic renal cell carcinoma. This specimen was skin tissue, taken from a patient treated with anti-PD-1 therapy. CDR3 sequence (DNA): TGTGCCATCAGTGAGTCAGGGACAGGGTATGGCTACACCTTC. It translates to CAISESGTGYGYTF.